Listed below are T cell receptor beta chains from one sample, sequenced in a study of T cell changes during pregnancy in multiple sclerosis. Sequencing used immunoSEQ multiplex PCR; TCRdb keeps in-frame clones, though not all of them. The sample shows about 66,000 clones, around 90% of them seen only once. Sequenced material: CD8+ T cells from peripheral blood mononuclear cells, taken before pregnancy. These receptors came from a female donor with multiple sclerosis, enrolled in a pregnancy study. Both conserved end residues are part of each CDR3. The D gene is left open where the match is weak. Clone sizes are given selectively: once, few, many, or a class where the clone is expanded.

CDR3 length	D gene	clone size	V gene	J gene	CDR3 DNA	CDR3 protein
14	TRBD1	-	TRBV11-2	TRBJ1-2	TGTGCCAGCAGCCCCGGACAGGGTGGATATGGCTACACCTTC	CASSPGQGGYGYTF
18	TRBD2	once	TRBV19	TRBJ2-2	TGTGCCAGTAGTATAGGGCTAGCGGGGGGGCTGTGGACCGGGGAGCTGTTTTTT	CASSIGLAGGLWTGELFF
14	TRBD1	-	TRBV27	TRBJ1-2	TGTGCCAGCAGTGTAACAGGGGCCGAGGGTGGCTACACCTTC	CASSVTGAEGGYTF
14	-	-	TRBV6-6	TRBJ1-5	TGTGCCAGCAGAATGGGGGGGGCGGATCAGCCCCAGCATTTT	CASRMGGADQPQHF
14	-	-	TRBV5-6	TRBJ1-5	TGTGCCAGCAGCTTGGGGACAGTAACACAGCCCCAGCATTTT	CASSLGTVTQPQHF
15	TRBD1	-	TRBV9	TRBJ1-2	TGTGCCAGCAGCGAAGGGACAGAGACTACCTATGGCTACACCTTC	CASSEGTETTYGYTF
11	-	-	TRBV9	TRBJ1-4	TGTGCCAGCATCCCGGGGGTTTTACTGTTTTTT	CASIPGVLLFF
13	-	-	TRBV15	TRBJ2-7	TGTGCCACCAGGTACAGGGAATCCTACGAGCAGTACTTC	CATRYRESYEQYF
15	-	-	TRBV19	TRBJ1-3	TGTGCCAGTAGCCTGGACAGCTTCTCTGGAAACACCATATATTTT	CASSLDSFSGNTIYF
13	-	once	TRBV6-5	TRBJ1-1	TGTGCCAGCAGTTCTGGAGGTTCCACTGAAGCTTTCTTT	CASSSGGSTEAFF
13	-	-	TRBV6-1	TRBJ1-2	TGTGCCAGCAGTGCGGACACTGTCTATGGCTACACCTTC	CASSADTVYGYTF
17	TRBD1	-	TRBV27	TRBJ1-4	TGTGCCAGCAGTTTATCGATGGGGACAGGGACGGATGAAAAACTGTTTTTT	CASSLSMGTGTDEKLFF
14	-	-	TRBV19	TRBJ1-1	TGTGCCAGTACCTGGGGCAGCTCGAACACTGAAGCTTTCTTT	CASTWGSSNTEAFF
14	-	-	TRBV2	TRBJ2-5	TGTGCCAGCAAACCTAGCGCGGGCCAAGAGACCCAGTACTTC	CASKPSAGQETQYF
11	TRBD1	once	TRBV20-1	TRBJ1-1	TGCAGTGCTGACAGGGCGCGGGGAGCTTTCTTT	CSADRARGAFF
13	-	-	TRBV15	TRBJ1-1	TGTGCCACCAGCAGAAATAAGAACACTGAAGCTTTCTTT	CATSRNKNTEAFF
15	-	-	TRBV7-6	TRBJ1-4	TGTGCCAGCAGGAGGCGGATTACAACTAATGAAAAACTGTTTTTT	CASRRRITTNEKLFF
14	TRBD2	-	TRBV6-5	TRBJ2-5	TGTGCCAGCAGTCTACTAGCGGGTGTAGAGACCCAGTACTTC	CASSLLAGVETQYF
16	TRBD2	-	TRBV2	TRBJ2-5	TGTGCCAGCAGTGAAGGCCGGGGGGGACCCCAAGAGACCCAGTACTTC	CASSEGRGGPQETQYF
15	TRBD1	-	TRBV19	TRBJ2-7	TGTGCCAGTAGTACCCGACAGGGGATCGGGTACGAGCAGTACTTC	CASSTRQGIGYEQYF
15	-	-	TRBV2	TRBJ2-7	TGTGCCAGCAGTGAAATGGGACTCGGTTCCTACGAGCAGTACTTC	CASSEMGLGSYEQYF
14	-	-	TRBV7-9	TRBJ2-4	TGTGCCAGCACGACTTCCGACAGTCGAAACATTCAGTACTTC	CASTTSDSRNIQYF
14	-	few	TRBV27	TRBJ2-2	TGTGCCAGCAGTCTCCTCCAGGGGACCGGGGAGCTGTTTTTT	CASSLLQGTGELFF
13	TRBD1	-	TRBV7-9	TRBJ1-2	TGTGCCAGCAGCCAGGGACAGACCTATGGCTACACCTTC	CASSQGQTYGYTF
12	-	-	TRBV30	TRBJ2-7	TGTGCCTGGAGTTGGGGCACAGTCGAGCAGTACTTC	CAWSWGTVEQYF
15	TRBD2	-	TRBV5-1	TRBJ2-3	TGCGCCAGCAGCTCTCTAGCGGGGGTTACAGATACGCAGTATTTT	CASSSLAGVTDTQYF
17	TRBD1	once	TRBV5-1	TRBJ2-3	TGCGCCAGCAGCGTCCCGGGACAGGGTCCGGGAGCAGATACGCAGTATTTT	CASSVPGQGPGADTQYF